These 30 T cell receptor beta chains originate from one sample sequenced in a study of Tregs in tolerant kidney transplant recipients. Sequenced by immunoSEQ multiplex PCR; TCRdb stores in-frame clones only, minus some. This sample carries about 14,000 clones, with 27% going to the ten biggest clones. Related graft donors supplied nonmyeloablative bone marrow transplants, and mixed chimerism was transient. The sample here was CD8+ T cells from blood (PBMCs), taken 6 months after the transplant. The receptors originated from a human patient who received a combined kidney and bone marrow transplant. The graft donor may have given rise to some T cells.

Of note for this clone: The CDR3 end lies 3 residues beyond the end of the read and is filled in from the germline J gene. The rearrangement joins TRBV5-5 to TRBJ2-2, with TRBD1 matching 11 bases. This CDR3 is 15 amino acids long. V was pared by 4 bases and J by 4 bases, with 3 bases of the junction left unmatched. CDR1 is SGHKS and CDR2 is YYEKEE in the germline V gene (reference sequence). The sequenced CDR3 bases are TGTGCCAGCAGCGGGGACAGGGGGTTCACCGGGGAG. Translation: CASSGDRGFTGE. The entire CDR3 is CASSGDRGFTGELFF.

Note on this clone: Sequencing ends 3 residues short of the CDR3 end; the germline J gene provides the rest. The V gene is TRBV15, the J gene TRBJ1-1, with TRBD1 matching over 8 bases. V lost 0 bases, J lost 7 bases, and 7 bases stayed unmatched. Germline V gene data show CDR1 as LNHNV and CDR2 as YYDKDF (reference sequence). The CDR3 runs to 15 residues. Partial CDR3 DNA: TGTGCCACCAGCAGAGATGGATTAGGACAGGGTGAA. It codes for CATSRDGLGQGE. The full-length CDR3 reads as CATSRDGLGQGEAFF.

In regard to this clone: The read is 3 residues too short to cover the CDR3 end, so that end is filled in from the germline J gene. This chain connects TRBV29-1 to TRBJ2-1, with a tentative D call TRBD1 (6 bases). Trimming cost V 5 bases and J 6 bases, with 17 bases left between them. The CDR3 is 14 residues long. Germline loops: CDR1 SQVTM, CDR2 ANQGSEA. CDR3: CSVKTGIGANEQFF. The part of the CDR3 DNA that was read is TGCAGCGTTAAAACAGGGATTGGAGCCAATGAG.

In regard to this clone: The read stops 3 residues short of the end of the CDR3; the missing end is completed from the germline J gene. J is TRBJ2-7 and V is TRBV29-1; possibly TRBD2 for D (5 bases). The germline V gene encodes CDR1 SQVTM and CDR2 ANQGSEA. Trimming took 7 bases from V and 2 from J, leaving 21 bases between them. CDR3 size: 15 residues. CDR3 DNA (partial): TGCAGCGGTTCGAGCGGTACCAGCCTGACCTACGAG. It specifies CSGSSGTSLTYE. The entire CDR3 protein reads CSGSSGTSLTYEQYF.

Note on this clone: The read comes to an end 3 residues before the CDR3 does, leaving the germline J gene to fill in the end. The chain recombines TRBV28 with TRBJ1-5; D gene uncertain. Trimming took off 3 bases at V and 1 base at J, with 10 bases between the two ends. From germline, CDR1 is MDHEN and CDR2 SYDVKM. The CDR3 totals 15 residues. The CDR3 region is CASSFVSVSNQPQHF. CDR3 DNA (partial): TGTGCCAGCAGTTTCGTTAGTGTCAGCAATCAGCCC.

In regard to this clone: Coverage ceases 3 residues before the CDR3 finishes, and the germline J gene fills in the end. The chain has TRBV5-4 and TRBJ2-7; 9 nucleotides match TRBD1. The CDR3 is made up of 14 amino acids. Germline lookup yields CDR1 SGHNT and CDR2 YYREEE (reference sequence). J was trimmed by 3 bases and V by 0 bases; bases with no gene match: 1. CDR3 loop: CASSLGDRDYEQYF. CDR3 bases read: TGTGCCAGCAGCTTGGGGGACAGGGACTACGAG.

On this clone: The read is 3 residues too short to cover the CDR3 end, so that end is filled in from the germline J gene. V usage is TRBV20-1 and J usage is TRBJ1-2; no clear D. CDR3 size: 17 residues. Germline V gives CDR1 DFQATT, CDR2 SNEGSKA (reference sequence). The CDR3 protein is CSARDSRAGIAKNIYTF. The CDR3 DNA, read in part, is TGCAGTGCTAGAGATAGTCGAGCGGGGATAGCCAAAAACATC.

As concerns this clone: The CDR3 goes on 3 residues after the read ends, and that part is filled in from the germline J gene. Other DNA sequences of this sample code for an identical CDR3. The V call is TRBV19, the J call TRBJ1-5; D gene unclear. V lost 3 bases and J lost 2, with 8 bases in between. CDR1 is LNHDA and CDR2 is SQIVND in the germline V gene (reference sequence). The CDR3 length is 14 residues. CDR3 residues: CASSMPRGNQPQHF. The sequenced CDR3 bases are TGTGCCAGTAGTATGCCGCGAGGCAATCAGCCC. Filled out from reference TRBV19 and TRBJ1-5, the complete variable domain reads DGGITQSPKYLFRKEGQNVTLSCEQNLNHDAMYWYRQDPGQGLRLIYYSQIVNDFQKGDIAEGYSVSREKKESFPLTVTSAQKNPTAFYLCASSMPRGNQPQHFGDGTRLSIL.

As to this clone: The read gets to within 3 residues of the CDR3 end, and the germline J gene fills in the rest. J is TRBJ1-6 and V is TRBV5-1; a weak D match, TRBD1 (5 bases). Germline lookup yields CDR1 SGHRS and CDR2 YFSETQ. CDR3 length: 16 residues. The V end lost 4 bases, the J end lost 7 bases, and 18 bases lay between the germline ends. CDR3 DNA (partial): TGCGCCAGCAGCCCCTGGGGCGGGGGAGGCAATTCACCC. Translated: CASSPWGGGGNSP. In full, the CDR3 reads CASSPWGGGGNSPLHF.

Points on this clone: The read terminates 3 residues ahead of where the CDR3 ends, so the germline J gene completes it. The rearrangement joins TRBV27 to TRBJ2-5; a weak D match, TRBD1 (6 bases). CDR3 length: 15 amino acids. Germline CDR1 reads MNHEY; CDR2 reads SMNVEV (reference sequence). V was shortened by 5 bases and J by 2 bases, with 15 bases between the two germline ends. CDR3 bases read: TGTGCCAGCAGTCCCTTACTAGGGGGTCAAGAGACC. This sequence encodes CASSPLLGGQET. The whole CDR3 reads CASSPLLGGQETQYF.

The CDR3: CASSLGTYQETQYF. The sequenced part of the CDR3 DNA is TGTGCCAGCAGCCTCGGGACTTATCAAGAGACC. The chain links TRBV28 to TRBJ2-5, with D possibly being TRBD2 (6 bases). The read finishes 3 residues shy of the CDR3 end, and the germline J gene is used to complete it. The germline V gene encodes CDR1 MDHEN and CDR2 SYDVKM. Trimming left V 6 bases short and J 2 bases short, with 13 bases between. This CDR3 is 14 amino acids long. Variable domain in full (rest from reference TRBV28 and TRBJ2-5): DVKVTQSSRYLVKRTGEKVFLECVQDMDHENMFWYRQDPGLGLRLIYFSYDVKMKEKGDIPEGYSVSREKKERFSLILESASTNQTSMYLCASSLGTYQETQYFGPGTRLLVL.

CDR3 DNA, as far as it was read: TGTGCCAGCAGCTTCCGGGACTCCCCGAGGGATACC. This encodes CASSFRDSPRDT. The entire CDR3 is CASSFRDSPRDTYTF. The chain combines TRBV7-6 with TRBJ1-2; tentative D call: TRBD1 (5 bases). The CDR3 goes on 3 residues after the read ends, and that part is filled in from the germline J gene. Per the germline V gene, CDR1 is SGHVS and CDR2 is FNYEAQ. This CDR3 has 15 residues.

In regard to this clone: The CDR3 extends 3 residues past the end of the read, so its final part is completed from the germline J gene. The chain uses TRBV19 and TRBJ2-5, with TRBD1 identical over 8 bases. The CDR3 has 13 residues. From germline, CDR1 is LNHDA and CDR2 SQIVND (reference sequence). The sequenced part of the CDR3 DNA is TGTGCCAGTAGTATAGATCAGGGGGCTACC. It is translated as CASSIDQGAT. The entire CDR3 sequence reads CASSIDQGATQYF.

On this clone itself: Coverage ceases 3 residues before the CDR3 finishes, and the germline J gene fills in the end. The chain joins TRBV12-3 or TRBV12-4 to TRBJ2-3; no clear D gene. V was cut by 7 bases and J by 0 bases, with 20 bases left in between. This CDR3 comprises 17 residues. The CDR3 loop is CASTPLAGIASTDTQYF. The sequenced part of the CDR3 DNA is TGTGCCAGCACCCCTCTGGCAGGCATCGCAAGCACAGATACG.

Details on this clone: The observed sequence ends 3 residues before the CDR3 terminus, with the missing tail filled in from the germline J gene. The chain recombines TRBV29-1 with TRBJ1-2, with TRBD1 matching over 7 bases. CDR1 and CDR2 (germline): SQVTM, ANQGSEA. The CDR3 runs 12 residues. CDR3 protein: CSVGQGGVDYTF. The sequenced part of the CDR3 DNA is TGCAGCGTTGGACAGGGTGGCGTTGAC.

Worth noting for this clone: The read stops 3 residues short of the end of the CDR3; the missing end is completed from the germline J gene. The chain carries TRBV11-2 and TRBJ2-3; 7 nucleotides match TRBD2. The CDR3 runs 15 residues. The V and J ends lost 4 bases and 4 bases, in that order; junction bases with no gene match: 8. Germline CDR1 reads SGHAT; CDR2 reads FQNNGV. The DNA read from the CDR3 is TGTGCCAGCAGCTCCTTAAGGGGAGGGCCAGATACG. As protein: CASSSLRGGPDT. Given in full, the CDR3 is CASSSLRGGPDTQYF.

A remark on this clone: The read ends 3 residues early relative to the CDR3; the germline J gene fills the gap. The rearrangement uses TRBV6-2 or TRBV6-3 and TRBJ2-7, with 10 bases matching TRBD1. CDR3 length equals 14 residues. V dropped 4 bases and J dropped 6; count of bases not matched to a gene: 6. Germline CDR1 and CDR2: MNHEY and SVGEGT. CDR3 amino acids: CASSSGTGEFEQYF. The part of the CDR3 DNA that was read is TGTGCCAGCAGTTCCGGGACAGGGGAGTTCGAG.

Notes on this clone: The CDR3 end is not reached by the read, which stops 3 residues before it; the germline J gene fills it in. The genes are TRBV19 and TRBJ2-5; TRBD2 matches 8 bases. Germline V CDR1 and CDR2: LNHDA, SQIVND (reference sequence). The CDR3 is 15 residues long. V lost 4 bases, J lost 2 bases, and 6 bases stayed unmatched. Partial CDR3 DNA: TGTGCCAGTAGTAGGGGCGGGGGGCGACAAGAGACC. The encoded protein is CASSRGGGRQET. The CDR3 in its entirety is CASSRGGGRQETQYF.

Concerning this clone: The read is 3 residues too short to cover the CDR3 end, so that end is filled in from the germline J gene. The V call is TRBV7-2, the J call TRBJ2-7; 12 bases map to TRBD1. The V and J ends lost 10 bases and 5 bases, in that order; junction bases with no gene match: 3. Germline values: CDR1 SGHTA, CDR2 FQGNSA. CDR3 length: 12 amino acids. CDR3 loop: CATGTGGHEQYF. Partial CDR3 DNA: TGTGCCACCGGGACAGGGGGCCACGAG.

Concerning this clone: The read terminates 3 residues before the CDR3 end, so the remaining end is supplied by the germline J gene. The chain joins TRBV28 to TRBJ2-5; D possibly uses TRBD1 or TRBD2 (5 bases each). The V gene lost 6 bases and the J gene lost 5 bases, with 16 bases spanning the gap. Germline CDR1 reads MDHEN; CDR2 reads SYDVKM. The length of the CDR3 is 14 residues. CDR3 DNA, as far as it was read: TGTGCCAGCAGCGCAGGGTGGCGGAGGGAGACC. Translation gives CASSAGWRRET. The entire CDR3 protein reads CASSAGWRRETQYF. Full variable domain (missing parts from reference TRBV28 and TRBJ2-5): DVKVTQSSRYLVKRTGEKVFLECVQDMDHENMFWYRQDPGLGLRLIYFSYDVKMKEKGDIPEGYSVSREKKERFSLILESASTNQTSMYLCASSAGWRRETQYFGPGTRLLVL.

On this clone itself: The read terminates 3 residues before the CDR3 end, so the remaining end is supplied by the germline J gene. The rearrangement links TRBV29-1 to TRBJ2-1, with 12 nucleotides matching TRBD2. This CDR3 comprises 17 residues. Germline V CDR1 and CDR2: SQVTM, ANQGSEA. V was pared by 3 bases and J by 6 bases, with 12 bases of the junction left unmatched. The CDR3 loop is CSVEGLAGGHGFNEQFF. CDR3 DNA, as far as it was read: TGCAGCGTTGAGGGGCTAGCGGGAGGGCATGGATTCAATGAG.

Details on this clone: The read halts 3 residues ahead of the CDR3 end, with the missing end drawn from the germline J gene. This sequence joins TRBV20-1 and TRBJ1-6; D is ambiguous. This CDR3 is built from 15 residues. Trimming removed 0 bases at V and 6 bases at J, with 12 bases between. Germline lookup yields CDR1 DFQATT and CDR2 SNEGSKA (reference sequence). The chain's CDR3 is CSARDMTRLNSPLHF. Incomplete CDR3 DNA: TGCAGTGCTAGAGATATGACACGGCTTAATTCACCC.

About this clone itself: A read error may account for a junction end that differs from germline. The read terminates 3 residues before the CDR3 end, so the remaining end is supplied by the germline J gene. The rearrangement uses TRBV23-1 and TRBJ2-2; D possibly corresponds to TRBD1 (6 bases). TRBV23-1 is noted as an ORF with a role that remains uncertain. The CDR3 is 12 amino acids. CDR3 in amino acids: CRLGAETGELFF. CDR3 DNA, as far as it was read: TGTCGATTGGGGGCTGAAACCGGGGAG.

About this clone itself: The read ends 3 residues shy of where the CDR3 ends; the end is completed using the germline J gene. V is TRBV2 and J is TRBJ2-3; D uncertain. V lost 8 bases and J 0 bases, leaving 12 bases between the germline ends. The V gene's germline CDR1 is SNHLY and CDR2 FYNNEI. The CDR3 has 14 residues. Incomplete CDR3 DNA: TGTGCCAGCCTGGCGGCAATTAGCACAGATACG. Amino acid sequence: CASLAAISTDT. The full CDR3 reads CASLAAISTDTQYF. The full variable domain, with the rest looked up from reference TRBV2 and TRBJ2-3, is EPEVTQTPSHQVTQMGQEVILRCVPISNHLYFYWYRQILGQKVEFLVSFYNNEISEKSEIFDDQFSVERPDGSNFTLKIRSTKLEDSAMYFCASLAAISTDTQYFGPGTRLTVL.

About this clone itself: Sequencing ends 3 residues short of the CDR3 end; the germline J gene provides the rest. This chain joins TRBV19 and TRBJ2-7, with 11 bases that match TRBD2. Germline V gene lookup returns CDR1 LNHDA and CDR2 SQIVND (reference sequence). V was clipped by 5 bases and J by 2 bases; unmatched bases: 5. CDR3 length equals 15 residues. The CDR3 region is CASSVTSGSTYEQYF. The DNA read from the CDR3 is TGTGCCAGTAGTGTTACTAGCGGGAGTACCTACGAG.

As regards this clone: The CDR3 goes on 3 residues after the read ends, and that part is filled in from the germline J gene. V is TRBV7-9 and J is TRBJ1-2, with 11 bases fitting TRBD1. The CDR3 sequence is 15 residues long. Germline V gene data show CDR1 as SEHNR and CDR2 as FQNEAQ (reference sequence). CDR3 DNA, as far as it was read: TGTGCCAGCAGCACGGGACAGGGGGTAAACTACGAC. Translated: CASSTGQGVNYD. The CDR3 in its entirety is CASSTGQGVNYDYTF.

About this clone itself: Read coverage stops 3 residues before the CDR3 terminus; the germline J gene supplies the remainder. The rearrangement links TRBV19 to TRBJ1-6; the D gene is possibly TRBD1 (6 bases). Germline CDR1 LNHDA, CDR2 SQIVND (reference sequence). Trimming removed 6 bases at V and 3 bases at J, with 12 bases between. This CDR3 region has 15 residues. The sequenced part of the CDR3 DNA is TGTGCCAGTAGAGGGTTCAGGGGCTATAATTCACCC. Amino acids: CASRGFRGYNSP. The entire CDR3 sequence reads CASRGFRGYNSPLHF.

Comments on this clone: The CDR3 is cut off 3 residues early in the read; its end comes from the germline J gene. The chain uses TRBV7-6 and TRBJ2-5, with 10 positions matching TRBD1. The V segment lost 7 bases and the J segment 2 bases; nucleotides outside the gene matches: 10. This CDR3 has 16 amino acids. The germline V gene has CDR1 SGHVS and CDR2 FNYEAQ. The CDR3 is CASNPPGQGFQETQYF. The part of the CDR3 DNA that was read is TGTGCCAGCAACCCCCCGGGACAGGGGTTTCAAGAGACC.

Worth noting for this clone: The read stops 3 residues short of the end of the CDR3; the missing end is completed from the germline J gene. This rearrangement joins TRBV13 to TRBJ2-7; 9 bases are a match to TRBD1. V was pared by 5 bases and J by 6 bases, with 11 bases of the junction left unmatched. The CDR3 is made up of 15 amino acids. Germline assignment: CDR1 PRHDT and CDR2 FYEKMQ (reference sequence). CDR3 loop: CASSDPGTGMSEQYF. The DNA read from the CDR3 is TGTGCCAGCAGCGATCCCGGGACAGGGATGTCCGAG.

With regard to this clone: The read gets to within 3 residues of the CDR3 end, and the germline J gene fills in the rest. The chain carries TRBV30 and TRBJ2-3, with 7 positions matching TRBD2. The CDR3 totals 13 residues. CDR1 is GTSNPN, CDR2 SVGIG, per germline (reference sequence). The junction had 6 bases not matched to a gene; V was cut back by 7 bases and J by 2 bases. Partial CDR3 DNA: TGTGCCTCGGGACTACCAAACACAGATACG. This translates into CASGLPNTDT. The complete CDR3 sequence is CASGLPNTDTQYF.